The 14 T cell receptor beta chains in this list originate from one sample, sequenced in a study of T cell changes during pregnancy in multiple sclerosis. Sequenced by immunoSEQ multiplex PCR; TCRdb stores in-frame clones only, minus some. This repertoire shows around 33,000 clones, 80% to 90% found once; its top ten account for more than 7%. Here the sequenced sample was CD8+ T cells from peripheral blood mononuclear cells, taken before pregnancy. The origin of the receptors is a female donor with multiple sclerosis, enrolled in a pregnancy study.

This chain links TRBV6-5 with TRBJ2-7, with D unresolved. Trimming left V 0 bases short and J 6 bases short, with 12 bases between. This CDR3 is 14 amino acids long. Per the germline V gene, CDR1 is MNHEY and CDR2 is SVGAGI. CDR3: CASSYSNSLSEQYF. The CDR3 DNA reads TGTGCCAGCAGTTACTCGAACAGCTTATCCGAGCAGTACTTC.

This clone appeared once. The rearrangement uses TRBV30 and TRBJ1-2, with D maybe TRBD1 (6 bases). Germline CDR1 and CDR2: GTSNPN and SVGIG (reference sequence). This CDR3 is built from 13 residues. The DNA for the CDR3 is TGTGCTCACGGGGACACCGGGCCCTATGGCTACACCTTC. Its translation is CAHGDTGPYGYTF.

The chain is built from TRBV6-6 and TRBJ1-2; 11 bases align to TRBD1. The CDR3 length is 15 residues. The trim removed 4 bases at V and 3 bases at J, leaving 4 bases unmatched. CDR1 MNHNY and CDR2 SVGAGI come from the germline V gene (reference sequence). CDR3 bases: TGTGCCAGCAGTTCCGGACAGGGGGCAGACTATGGCTACACCTTC. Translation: CASSSGQGADYGYTF.

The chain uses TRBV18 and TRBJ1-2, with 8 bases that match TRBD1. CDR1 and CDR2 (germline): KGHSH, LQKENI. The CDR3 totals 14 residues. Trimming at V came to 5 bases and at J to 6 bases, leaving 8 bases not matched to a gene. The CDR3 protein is CASSADREPDGYTF. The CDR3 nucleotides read TGTGCCAGCTCAGCGGACAGGGAGCCCGATGGCTACACCTTC.

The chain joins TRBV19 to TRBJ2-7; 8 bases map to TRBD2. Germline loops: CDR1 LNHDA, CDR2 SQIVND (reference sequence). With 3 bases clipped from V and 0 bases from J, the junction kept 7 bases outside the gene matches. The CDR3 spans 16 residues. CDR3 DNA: TGTGCCAGTAGTATTAGCAGGCGGGGGGACTCCTACGAGCAGTACTTC. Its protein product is CASSISRRGDSYEQYF.

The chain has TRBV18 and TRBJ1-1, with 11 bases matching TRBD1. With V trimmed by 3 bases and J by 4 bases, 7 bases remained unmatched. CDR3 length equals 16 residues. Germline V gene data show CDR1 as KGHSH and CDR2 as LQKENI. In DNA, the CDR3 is TGTGCCAGCTCACCGACCGGACAGGGGGCAGTCACTGAAGCTTTCTTT. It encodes CASSPTGQGAVTEAFF.

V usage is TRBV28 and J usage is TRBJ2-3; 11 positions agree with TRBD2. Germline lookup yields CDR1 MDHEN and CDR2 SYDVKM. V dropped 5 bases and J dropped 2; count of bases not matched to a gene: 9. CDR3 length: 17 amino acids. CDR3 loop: CASSPTTTSGITDTQYF. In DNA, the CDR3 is TGTGCCAGCAGTCCGACAACGACTAGCGGGATCACAGATACGCAGTATTTT.

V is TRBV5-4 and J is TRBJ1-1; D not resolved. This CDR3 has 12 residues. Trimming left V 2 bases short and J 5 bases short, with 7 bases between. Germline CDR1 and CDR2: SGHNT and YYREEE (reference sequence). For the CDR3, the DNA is TGTGCCAGCAGCTTTCTGTCGACTGAAGCTTTCTTT. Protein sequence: CASSFLSTEAFF.

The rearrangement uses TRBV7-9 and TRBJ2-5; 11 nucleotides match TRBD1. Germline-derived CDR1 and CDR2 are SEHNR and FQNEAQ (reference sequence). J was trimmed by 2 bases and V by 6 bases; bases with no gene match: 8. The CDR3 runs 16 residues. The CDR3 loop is CASRGQGGGLQETQYF. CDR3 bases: TGTGCCAGCAGGGGACAGGGGGGGGGATTACAAGAGACCCAGTACTTC.

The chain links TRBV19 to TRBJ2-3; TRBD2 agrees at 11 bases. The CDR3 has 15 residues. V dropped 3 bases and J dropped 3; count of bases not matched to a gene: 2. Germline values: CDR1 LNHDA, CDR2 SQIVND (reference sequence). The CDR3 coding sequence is TGTGCCAGTAGTATCACTAGCGGGAGTACAGATACGCAGTATTTT. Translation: CASSITSGSTDTQYF.

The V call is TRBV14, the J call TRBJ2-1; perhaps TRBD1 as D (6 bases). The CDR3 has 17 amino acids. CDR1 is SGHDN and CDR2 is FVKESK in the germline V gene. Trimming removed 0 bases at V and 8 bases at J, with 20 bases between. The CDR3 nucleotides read TGTGCCAGCAGCCAAGATTCTCCGTCTCAGGGGAGCGATGAGCAGTTCTTC. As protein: CASSQDSPSQGSDEQFF.

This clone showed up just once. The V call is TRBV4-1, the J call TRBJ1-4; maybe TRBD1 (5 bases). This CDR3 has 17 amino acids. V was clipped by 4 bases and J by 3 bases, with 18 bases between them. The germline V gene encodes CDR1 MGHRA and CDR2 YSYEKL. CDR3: CASSPREGFGPNEKLFF. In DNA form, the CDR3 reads TGCGCCAGCAGCCCCAGGGAGGGTTTTGGTCCTAATGAAAAACTGTTTTTT.

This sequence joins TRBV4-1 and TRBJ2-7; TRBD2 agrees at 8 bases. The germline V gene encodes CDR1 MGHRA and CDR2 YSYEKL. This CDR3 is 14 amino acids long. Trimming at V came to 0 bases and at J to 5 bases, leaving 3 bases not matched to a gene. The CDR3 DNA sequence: TGCGCCAGCAGCCAAGAAGCGGGAGTGAACGAGCAGTACTTC. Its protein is CASSQEAGVNEQYF.

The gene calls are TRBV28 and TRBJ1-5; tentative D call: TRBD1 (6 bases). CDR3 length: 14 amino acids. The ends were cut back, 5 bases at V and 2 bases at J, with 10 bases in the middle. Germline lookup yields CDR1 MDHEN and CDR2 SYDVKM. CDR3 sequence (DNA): TGTGCCAGCAGTACGGGGGGCGGCAATCAGCCCCAGCATTTT. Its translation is CASSTGGGNQPQHF.